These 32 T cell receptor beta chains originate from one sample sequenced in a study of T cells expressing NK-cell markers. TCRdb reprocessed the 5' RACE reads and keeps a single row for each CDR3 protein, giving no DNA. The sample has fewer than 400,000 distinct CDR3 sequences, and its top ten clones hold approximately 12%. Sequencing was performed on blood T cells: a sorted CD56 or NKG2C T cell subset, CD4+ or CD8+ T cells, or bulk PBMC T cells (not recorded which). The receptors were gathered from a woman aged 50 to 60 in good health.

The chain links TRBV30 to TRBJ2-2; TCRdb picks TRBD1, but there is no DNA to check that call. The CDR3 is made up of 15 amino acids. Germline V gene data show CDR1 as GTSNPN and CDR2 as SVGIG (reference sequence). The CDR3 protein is CAWSRPGGFTGELFF.

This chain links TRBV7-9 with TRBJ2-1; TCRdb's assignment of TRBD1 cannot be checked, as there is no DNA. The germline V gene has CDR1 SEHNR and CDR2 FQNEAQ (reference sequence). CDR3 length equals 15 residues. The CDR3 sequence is CASSRAGGFYNEQFF.

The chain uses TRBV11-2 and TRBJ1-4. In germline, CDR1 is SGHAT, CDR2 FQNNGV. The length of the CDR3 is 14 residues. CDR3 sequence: CASSFLSSGEKLFF.

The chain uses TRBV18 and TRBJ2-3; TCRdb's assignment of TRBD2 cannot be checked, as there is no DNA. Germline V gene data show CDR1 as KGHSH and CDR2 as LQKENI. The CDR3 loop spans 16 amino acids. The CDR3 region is CASSPPGLAFTDTQYF.

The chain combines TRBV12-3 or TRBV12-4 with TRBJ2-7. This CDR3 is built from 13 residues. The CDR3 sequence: CASSLGGNYEQYF.

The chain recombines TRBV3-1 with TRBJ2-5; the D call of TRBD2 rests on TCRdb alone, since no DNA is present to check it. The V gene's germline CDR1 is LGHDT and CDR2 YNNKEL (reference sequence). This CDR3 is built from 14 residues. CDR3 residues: CASSQSAGLETQYF.

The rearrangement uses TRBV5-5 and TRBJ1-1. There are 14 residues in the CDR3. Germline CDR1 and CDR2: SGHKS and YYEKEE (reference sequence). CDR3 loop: CASSLDSGVDEAFF.

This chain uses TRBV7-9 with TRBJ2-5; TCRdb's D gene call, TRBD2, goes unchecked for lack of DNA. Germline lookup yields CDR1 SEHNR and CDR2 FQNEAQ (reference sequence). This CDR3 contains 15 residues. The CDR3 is CASSLWTGGPETQYF.

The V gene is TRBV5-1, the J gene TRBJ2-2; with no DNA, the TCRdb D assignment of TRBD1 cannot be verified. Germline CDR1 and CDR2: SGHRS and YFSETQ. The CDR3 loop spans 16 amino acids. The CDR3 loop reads CASSFRQGRNPGELFF.

CDR3: CATNRATGELFF. The V gene is TRBV18, the J gene TRBJ2-2. The CDR3 totals 12 residues. Germline assignment: CDR1 KGHSH and CDR2 LQKENI.

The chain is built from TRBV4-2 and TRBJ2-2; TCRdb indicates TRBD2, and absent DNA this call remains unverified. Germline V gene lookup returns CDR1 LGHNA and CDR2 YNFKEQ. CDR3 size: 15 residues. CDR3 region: CASSQTSAEAGELFF.

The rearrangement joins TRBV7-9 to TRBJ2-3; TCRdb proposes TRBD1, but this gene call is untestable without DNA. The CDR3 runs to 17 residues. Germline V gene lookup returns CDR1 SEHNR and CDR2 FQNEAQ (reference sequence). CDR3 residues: CASSSPFVAAITDTQYF.

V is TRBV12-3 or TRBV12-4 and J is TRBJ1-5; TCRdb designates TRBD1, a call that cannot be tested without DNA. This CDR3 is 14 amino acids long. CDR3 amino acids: CASSYRDTDQPQHF.

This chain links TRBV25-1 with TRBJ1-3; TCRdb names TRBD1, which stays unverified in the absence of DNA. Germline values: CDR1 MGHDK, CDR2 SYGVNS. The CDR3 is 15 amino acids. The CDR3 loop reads CASSGGPSSGNTIYF. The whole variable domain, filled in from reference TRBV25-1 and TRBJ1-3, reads EADIYQTPRYLVIGTGKKITLECSQTMGHDKMYWYQQDPGMELHLIHYSYGVNSTEKGDLSSESTVSRIRTEHFPLTLESARPSHTSQYLCASSGGPSSGNTIYFGEGSWLTVV.

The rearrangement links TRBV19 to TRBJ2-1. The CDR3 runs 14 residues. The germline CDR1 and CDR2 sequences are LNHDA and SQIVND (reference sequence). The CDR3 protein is CASSPAGLKDEQFF.

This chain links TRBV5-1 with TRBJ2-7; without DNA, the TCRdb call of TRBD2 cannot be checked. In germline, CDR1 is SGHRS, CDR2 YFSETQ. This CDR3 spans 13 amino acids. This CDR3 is CASSRPWEDEQYF.

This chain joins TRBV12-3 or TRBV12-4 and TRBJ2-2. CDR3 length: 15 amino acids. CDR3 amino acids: CASSLSPSNTGELFF.

CDR3 loop: CASSQDPGQWNVDEQYF. The chain couples TRBV4-1 to TRBJ2-7; the TCRdb D gene call, TRBD1, has no DNA to confirm it. CDR3 size: 17 residues. In germline, CDR1 is MGHRA, CDR2 YSYEKL.

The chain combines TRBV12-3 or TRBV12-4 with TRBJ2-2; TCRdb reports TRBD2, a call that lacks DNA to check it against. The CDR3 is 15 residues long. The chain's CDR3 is CASIIRDLGPGELFF.

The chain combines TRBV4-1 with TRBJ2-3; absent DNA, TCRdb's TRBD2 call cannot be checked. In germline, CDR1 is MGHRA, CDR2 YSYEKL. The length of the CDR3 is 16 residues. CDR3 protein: CASSRLLAGGPDTQYF.

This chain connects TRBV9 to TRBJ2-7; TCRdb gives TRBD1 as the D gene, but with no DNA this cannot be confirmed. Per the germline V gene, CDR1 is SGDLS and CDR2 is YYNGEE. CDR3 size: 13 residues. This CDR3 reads CASSAGTAYEQYF.

The CDR3 reads CASSLPALHTGELFF. The chain joins TRBV12-3 or TRBV12-4 to TRBJ2-2; TCRdb's assignment of TRBD2 cannot be checked, as there is no DNA. This CDR3 spans 15 amino acids.

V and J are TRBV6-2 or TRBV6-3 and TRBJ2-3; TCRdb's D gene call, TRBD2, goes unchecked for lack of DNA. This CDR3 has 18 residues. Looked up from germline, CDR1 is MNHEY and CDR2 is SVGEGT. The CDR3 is CASSPLGLAGVWTDTQYF.

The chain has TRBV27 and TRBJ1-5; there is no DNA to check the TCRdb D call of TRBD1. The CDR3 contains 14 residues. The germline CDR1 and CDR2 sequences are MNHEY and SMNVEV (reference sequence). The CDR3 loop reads CASSFRGSNQPQHF.

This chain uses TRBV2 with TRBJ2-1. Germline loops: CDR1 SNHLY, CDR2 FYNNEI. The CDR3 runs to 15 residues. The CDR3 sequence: CASNTGRLLYNEQFF.

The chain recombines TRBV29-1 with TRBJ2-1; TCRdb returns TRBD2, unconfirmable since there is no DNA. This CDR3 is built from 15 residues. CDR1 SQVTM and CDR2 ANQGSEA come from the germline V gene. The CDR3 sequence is CSVEGGDYSFNELFF.

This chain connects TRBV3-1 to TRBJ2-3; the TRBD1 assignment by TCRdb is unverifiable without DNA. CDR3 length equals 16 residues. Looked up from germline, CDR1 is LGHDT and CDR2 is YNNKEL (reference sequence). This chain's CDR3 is CASSPWEGALADTQYF.

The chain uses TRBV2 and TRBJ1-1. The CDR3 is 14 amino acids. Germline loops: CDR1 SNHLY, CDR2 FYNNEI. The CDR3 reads CASTGGAGNTEAFF. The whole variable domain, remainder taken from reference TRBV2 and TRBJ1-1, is EPEVTQTPSHQVTQMGQEVILRCVPISNHLYFYWYRQILGQKVEFLVSFYNNEISEKSEIFDDQFSVERPDGSNFTLKIRSTKLEDSAMYFCASTGGAGNTEAFFGQGTRLTVV.

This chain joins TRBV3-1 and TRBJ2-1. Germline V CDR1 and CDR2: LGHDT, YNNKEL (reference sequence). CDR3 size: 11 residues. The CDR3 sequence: CASISGREQFF.

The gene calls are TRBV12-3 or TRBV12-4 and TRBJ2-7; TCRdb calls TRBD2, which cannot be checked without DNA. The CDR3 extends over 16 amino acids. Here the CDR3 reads CASSPIPSRSSYEQYF.

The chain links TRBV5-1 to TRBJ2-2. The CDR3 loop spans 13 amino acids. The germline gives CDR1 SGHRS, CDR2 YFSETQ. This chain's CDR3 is CASRVTNTGELFF. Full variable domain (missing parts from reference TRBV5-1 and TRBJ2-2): KAGVTQTPRYLIKTRGQQVTLSCSPISGHRSVSWYQQTPGQGLQFLFEYFSETQRNKGNFPGRFSGRQFSNSRSEMNVSTLELGDSALYLCASRVTNTGELFFGEGSRLTVL.

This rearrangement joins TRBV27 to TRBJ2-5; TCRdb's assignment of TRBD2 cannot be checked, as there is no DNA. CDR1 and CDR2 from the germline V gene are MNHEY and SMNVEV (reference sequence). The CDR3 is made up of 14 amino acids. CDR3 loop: CASKPGLGLETQYF.